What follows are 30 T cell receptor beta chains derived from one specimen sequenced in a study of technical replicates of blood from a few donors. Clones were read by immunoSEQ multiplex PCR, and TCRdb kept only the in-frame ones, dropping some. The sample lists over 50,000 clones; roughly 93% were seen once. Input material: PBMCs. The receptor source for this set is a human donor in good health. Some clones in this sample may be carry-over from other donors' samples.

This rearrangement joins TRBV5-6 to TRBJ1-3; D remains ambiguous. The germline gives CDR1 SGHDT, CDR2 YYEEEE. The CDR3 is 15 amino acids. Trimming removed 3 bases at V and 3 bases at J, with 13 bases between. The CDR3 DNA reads TGTGCCAGCAGCTGGGCCCTGACAAGTGGAAACACCATATATTTT. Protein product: CASSWALTSGNTIYF.

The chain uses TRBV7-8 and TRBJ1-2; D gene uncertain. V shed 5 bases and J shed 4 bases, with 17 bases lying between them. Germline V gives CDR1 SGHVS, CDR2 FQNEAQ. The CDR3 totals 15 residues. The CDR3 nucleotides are TGTGCCAGCAGCGCCCAGACCCTAGGCGGCTATGGCTACACCTTC. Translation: CASSAQTLGGYGYTF.

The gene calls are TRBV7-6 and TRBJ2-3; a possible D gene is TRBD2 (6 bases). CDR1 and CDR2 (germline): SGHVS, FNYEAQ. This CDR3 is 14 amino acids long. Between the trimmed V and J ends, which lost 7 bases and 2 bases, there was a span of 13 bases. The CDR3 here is CASIPGLITDTQYF. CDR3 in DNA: TGTGCCAGCATCCCAGGACTAATCACAGATACGCAGTATTTT.

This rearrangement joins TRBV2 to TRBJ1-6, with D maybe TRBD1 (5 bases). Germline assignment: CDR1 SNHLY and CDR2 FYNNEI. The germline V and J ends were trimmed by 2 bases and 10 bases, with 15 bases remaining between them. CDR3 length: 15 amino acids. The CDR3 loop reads CASSELAGVGSPLHF. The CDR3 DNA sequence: TGTGCCAGCAGTGAACTGGCGGGGGTTGGCTCACCCCTCCACTTT. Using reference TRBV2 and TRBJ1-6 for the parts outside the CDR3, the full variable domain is EPEVTQTPSHQVTQMGQEVILRCVPISNHLYFYWYRQILGQKVEFLVSFYNNEISEKSEIFDDQFSVERPDGSNFTLKIRSTKLEDSAMYFCASSELAGVGSPLHFGNGTRLTVT.

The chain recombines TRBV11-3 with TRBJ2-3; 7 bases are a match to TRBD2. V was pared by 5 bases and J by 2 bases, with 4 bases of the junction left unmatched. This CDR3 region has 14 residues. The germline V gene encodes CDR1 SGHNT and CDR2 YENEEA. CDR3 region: CASSTRDYTDTQYF. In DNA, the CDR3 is TGTGCCAGCAGCACCCGGGACTACACAGATACGCAGTATTTT. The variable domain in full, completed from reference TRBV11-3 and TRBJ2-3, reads EAGVVQSPRYKIIEKKQPVAFWCNPISGHNTLYWYLQNLGQGPELLIRYENEEAVDDSQLPKDRFSAERLKGVDSTLKIQPAELGDSAVYLCASSTRDYTDTQYFGPGTRLTVL.

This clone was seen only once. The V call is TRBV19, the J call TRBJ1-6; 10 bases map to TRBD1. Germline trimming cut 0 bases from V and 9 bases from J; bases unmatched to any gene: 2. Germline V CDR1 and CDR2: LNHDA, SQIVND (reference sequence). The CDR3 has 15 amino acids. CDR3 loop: CASSIDWTGGSPLHF. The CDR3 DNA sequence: TGTGCCAGTAGTATAGACTGGACAGGGGGTTCACCCCTCCACTTT.

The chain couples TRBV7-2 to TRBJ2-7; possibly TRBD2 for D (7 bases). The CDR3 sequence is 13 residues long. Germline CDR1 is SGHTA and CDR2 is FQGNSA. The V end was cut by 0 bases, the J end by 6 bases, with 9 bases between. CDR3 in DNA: TGTGCCAGCAGCTTAGCGGCGGGGGCCGAGCAGTACTTC. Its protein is CASSLAAGAEQYF.

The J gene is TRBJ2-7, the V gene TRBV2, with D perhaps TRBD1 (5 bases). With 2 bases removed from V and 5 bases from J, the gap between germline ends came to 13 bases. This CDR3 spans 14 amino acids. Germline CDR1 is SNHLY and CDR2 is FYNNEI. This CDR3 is CASSETAGSHEQYF. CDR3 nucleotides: TGTGCCAGCAGTGAAACGGCAGGGTCCCACGAGCAGTACTTC.

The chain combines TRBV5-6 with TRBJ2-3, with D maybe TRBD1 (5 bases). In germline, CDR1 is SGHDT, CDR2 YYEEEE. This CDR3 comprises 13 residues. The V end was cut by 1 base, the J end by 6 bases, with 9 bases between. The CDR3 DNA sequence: TGTGCCAGCAGCTTGCCAGGGCCGGATACGCAGTATTTT. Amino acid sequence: CASSLPGPDTQYF.

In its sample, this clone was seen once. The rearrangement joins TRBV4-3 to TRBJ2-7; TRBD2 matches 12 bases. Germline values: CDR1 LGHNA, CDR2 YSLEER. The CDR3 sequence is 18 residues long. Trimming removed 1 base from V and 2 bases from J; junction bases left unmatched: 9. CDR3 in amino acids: CASSQGASGRAITYEQYF. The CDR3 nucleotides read TGCGCCAGCAGCCAAGGTGCTAGCGGGAGGGCCATCACCTACGAGCAGTACTTC.

The CDR3 is CASRRRVGLGDTQYF. In nucleotides, the CDR3 is TGTGCCAGTAGACGCAGGGTGGGACTCGGGGATACGCAGTATTTT. The chain uses TRBV19 and TRBJ2-3; D is possibly TRBD2 (6 bases). The germline V gene has CDR1 LNHDA and CDR2 SQIVND (reference sequence). Deletions cut 6 bases from V and 6 bases from J, with 19 bases between. The CDR3 is made up of 15 amino acids.

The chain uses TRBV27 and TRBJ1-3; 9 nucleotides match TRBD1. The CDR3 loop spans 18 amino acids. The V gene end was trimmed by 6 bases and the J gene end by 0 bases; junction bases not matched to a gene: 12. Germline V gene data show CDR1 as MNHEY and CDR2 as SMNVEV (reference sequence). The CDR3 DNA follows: TGTGCCAGCAGCCCATTCAACAGGGGGCCAAGCTCTGGAAACACCATATATTTT. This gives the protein CASSPFNRGPSSGNTIYF.

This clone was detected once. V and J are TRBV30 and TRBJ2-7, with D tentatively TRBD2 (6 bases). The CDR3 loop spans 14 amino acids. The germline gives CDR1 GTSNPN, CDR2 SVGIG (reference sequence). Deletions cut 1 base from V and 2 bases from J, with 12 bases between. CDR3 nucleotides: TGTGCCTGGAGTGGGGGGACTGGGACCTACGAGCAGTACTTC. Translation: CAWSGGTGTYEQYF. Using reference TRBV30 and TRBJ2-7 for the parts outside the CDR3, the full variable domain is SQTIHQWPATLVQPVGSPLSLECTVEGTSNPNLYWYRQAAGRGLQLLFYSVGIGQISSEVPQNLSASRPQDRQFILSSKKLLLSDSGFYLCAWSGGTGTYEQYFGPGTRLTVT.

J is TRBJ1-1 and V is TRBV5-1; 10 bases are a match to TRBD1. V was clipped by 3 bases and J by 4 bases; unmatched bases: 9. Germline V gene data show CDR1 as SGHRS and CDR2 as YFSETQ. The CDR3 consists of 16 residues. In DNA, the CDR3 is TGCGCCAGCAGCTCGAAGACAGGGGGCATCTCCACTGAAGCTTTCTTT. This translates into CASSSKTGGISTEAFF.

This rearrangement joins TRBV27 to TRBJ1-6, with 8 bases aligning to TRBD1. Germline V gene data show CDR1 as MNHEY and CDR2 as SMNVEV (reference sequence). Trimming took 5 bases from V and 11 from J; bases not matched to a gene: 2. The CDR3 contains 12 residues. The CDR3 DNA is TGTGCCAGCAGTCGACAGGGGACACCCCTCCACTTT. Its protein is CASSRQGTPLHF.

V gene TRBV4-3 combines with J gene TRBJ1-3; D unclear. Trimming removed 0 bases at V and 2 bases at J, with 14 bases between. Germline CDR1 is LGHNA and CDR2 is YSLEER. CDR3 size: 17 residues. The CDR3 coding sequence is TGCGCCAGCAGCCAAGAATCTATCCGGGGTGCTGGAAACACCATATATTTT. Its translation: CASSQESIRGAGNTIYF.

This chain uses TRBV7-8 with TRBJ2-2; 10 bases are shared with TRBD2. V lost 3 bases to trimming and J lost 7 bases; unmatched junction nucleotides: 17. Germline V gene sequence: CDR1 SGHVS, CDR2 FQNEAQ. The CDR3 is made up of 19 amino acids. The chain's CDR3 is CASSLEIRNQRGGIGELFF. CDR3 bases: TGTGCCAGCAGCTTGGAAATCAGGAACCAGCGGGGGGGAATCGGGGAGCTGTTTTTT.

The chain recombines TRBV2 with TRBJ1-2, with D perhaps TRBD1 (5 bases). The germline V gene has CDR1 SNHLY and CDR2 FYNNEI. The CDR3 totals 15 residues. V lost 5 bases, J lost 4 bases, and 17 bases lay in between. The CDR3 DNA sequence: TGTGCCAGCAGTTCCGGAGGGGTAGGGCTCTATGGCTACACCTTC. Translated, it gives CASSSGGVGLYGYTF.

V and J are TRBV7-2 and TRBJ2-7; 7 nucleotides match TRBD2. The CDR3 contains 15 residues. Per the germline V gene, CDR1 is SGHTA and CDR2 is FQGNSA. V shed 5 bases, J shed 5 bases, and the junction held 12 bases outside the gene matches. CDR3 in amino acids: CASSPPGGTVHEQYF. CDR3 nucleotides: TGTGCCAGCAGCCCCCCGGGGGGTACCGTCCACGAGCAGTACTTC.

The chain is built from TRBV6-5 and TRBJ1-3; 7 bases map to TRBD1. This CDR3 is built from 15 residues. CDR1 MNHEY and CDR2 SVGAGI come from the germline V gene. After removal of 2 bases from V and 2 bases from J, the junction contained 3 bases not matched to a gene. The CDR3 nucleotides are TGTGCCAGCAGTTACGATCAGGGGGCTGGAAACACCATATATTTT. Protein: CASSYDQGAGNTIYF.

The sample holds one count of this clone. CDR3 in amino acids: CASSGPYGYTF. The CDR3 DNA reads TGTGCCAGCAGTGGGCCCTATGGCTACACCTTC. The V and J genes are TRBV6-1 and TRBJ1-2; D not resolved. The CDR3 covers 11 residues. V was clipped by 4 bases and J by 4 bases, with 4 bases between them. CDR1 and CDR2 from the germline V gene are MNHNS and SASEGT.

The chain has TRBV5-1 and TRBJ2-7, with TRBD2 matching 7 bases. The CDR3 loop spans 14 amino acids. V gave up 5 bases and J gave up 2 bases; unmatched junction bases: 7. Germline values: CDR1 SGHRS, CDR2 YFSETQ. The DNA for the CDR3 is TGCGCCAGCAGATGGGCTAGCGGCCCCTACGAGCAGTACTTC. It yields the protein CASRWASGPYEQYF.

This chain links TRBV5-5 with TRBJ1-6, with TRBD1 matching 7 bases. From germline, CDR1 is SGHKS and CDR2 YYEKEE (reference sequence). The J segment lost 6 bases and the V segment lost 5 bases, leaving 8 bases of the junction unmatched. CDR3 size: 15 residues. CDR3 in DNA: TGTGCCAGCAGTGGAAAGGGACAGAGTAATTCACCCCTCCACTTT. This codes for CASSGKGQSNSPLHF.

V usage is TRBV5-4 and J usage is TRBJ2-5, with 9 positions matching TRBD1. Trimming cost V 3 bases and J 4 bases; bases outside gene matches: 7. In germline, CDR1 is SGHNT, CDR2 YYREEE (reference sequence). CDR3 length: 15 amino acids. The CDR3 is CASSWLDRGGETQYF. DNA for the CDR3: TGTGCCAGCAGCTGGCTGGACAGGGGAGGAGAGACCCAGTACTTC.

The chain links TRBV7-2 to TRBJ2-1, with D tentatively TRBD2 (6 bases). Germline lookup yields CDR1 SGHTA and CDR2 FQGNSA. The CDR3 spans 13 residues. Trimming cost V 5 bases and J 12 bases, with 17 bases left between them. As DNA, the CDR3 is TGTGCCAGCAGCCCGCCCGGGGGAAGCCCGCAGTTCTTC. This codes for CASSPPGGSPQFF.

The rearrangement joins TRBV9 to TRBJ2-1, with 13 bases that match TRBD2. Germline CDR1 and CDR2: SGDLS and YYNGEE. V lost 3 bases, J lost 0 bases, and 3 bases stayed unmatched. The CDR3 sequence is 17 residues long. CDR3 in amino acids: CASSGRLAGGSYNEQFF. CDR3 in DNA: TGTGCCAGCAGCGGACGACTAGCGGGAGGCTCCTACAATGAGCAGTTCTTC.

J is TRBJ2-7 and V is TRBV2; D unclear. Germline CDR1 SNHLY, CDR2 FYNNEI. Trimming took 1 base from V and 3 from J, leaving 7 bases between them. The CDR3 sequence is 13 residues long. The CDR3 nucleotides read TGTGCCAGCAGTGAAGGGCCACACTACGAGCAGTACTTC. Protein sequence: CASSEGPHYEQYF.

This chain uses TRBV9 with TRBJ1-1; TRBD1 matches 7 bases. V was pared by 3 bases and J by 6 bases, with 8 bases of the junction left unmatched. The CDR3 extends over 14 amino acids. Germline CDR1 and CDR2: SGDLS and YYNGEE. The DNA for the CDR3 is TGTGCCAGCAGCGCCCAGGGGGAAGGCTCTGAAGCTTTCTTT. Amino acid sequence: CASSAQGEGSEAFF.

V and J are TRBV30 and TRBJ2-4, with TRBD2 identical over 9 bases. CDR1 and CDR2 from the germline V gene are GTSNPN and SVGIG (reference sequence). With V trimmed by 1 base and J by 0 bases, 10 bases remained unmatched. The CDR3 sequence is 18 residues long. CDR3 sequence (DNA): TGTGCCTGGAGTGATAGCGGGAGAGTTGTCCTAGCCAAAAACATTCAGTACTTC. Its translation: CAWSDSGRVVLAKNIQYF. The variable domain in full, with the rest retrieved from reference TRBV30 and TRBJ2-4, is SQTIHQWPATLVQPVGSPLSLECTVEGTSNPNLYWYRQAAGRGLQLLFYSVGIGQISSEVPQNLSASRPQDRQFILSSKKLLLSDSGFYLCAWSDSGRVVLAKNIQYFGAGTRLSVL.

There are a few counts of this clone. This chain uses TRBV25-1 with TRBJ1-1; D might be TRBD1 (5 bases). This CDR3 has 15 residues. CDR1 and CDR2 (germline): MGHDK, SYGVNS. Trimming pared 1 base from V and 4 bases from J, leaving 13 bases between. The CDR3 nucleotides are TGTGCCAGCAGTGAATCGGCTCAGGGAGGCACTGAAGCTTTCTTT. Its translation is CASSESAQGGTEAFF.